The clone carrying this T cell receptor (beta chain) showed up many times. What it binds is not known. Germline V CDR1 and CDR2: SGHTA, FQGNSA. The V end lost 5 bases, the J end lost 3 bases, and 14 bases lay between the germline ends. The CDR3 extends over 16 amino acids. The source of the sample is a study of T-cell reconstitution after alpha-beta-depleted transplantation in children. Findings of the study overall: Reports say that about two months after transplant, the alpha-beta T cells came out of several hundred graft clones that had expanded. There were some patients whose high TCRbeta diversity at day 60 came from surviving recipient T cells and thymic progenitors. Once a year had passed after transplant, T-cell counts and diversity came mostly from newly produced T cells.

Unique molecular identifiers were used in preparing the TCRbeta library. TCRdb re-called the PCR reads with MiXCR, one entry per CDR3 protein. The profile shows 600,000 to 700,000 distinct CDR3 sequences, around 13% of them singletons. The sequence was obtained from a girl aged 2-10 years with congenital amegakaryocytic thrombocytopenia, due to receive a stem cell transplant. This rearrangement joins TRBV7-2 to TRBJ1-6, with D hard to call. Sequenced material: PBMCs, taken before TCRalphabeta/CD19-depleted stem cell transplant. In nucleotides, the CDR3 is TGTGCCAGCAGCCAGCGGGAGCCTATCTATAATTCACCCCTCCACTTT. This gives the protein CASSQREPIYNSPLHF.